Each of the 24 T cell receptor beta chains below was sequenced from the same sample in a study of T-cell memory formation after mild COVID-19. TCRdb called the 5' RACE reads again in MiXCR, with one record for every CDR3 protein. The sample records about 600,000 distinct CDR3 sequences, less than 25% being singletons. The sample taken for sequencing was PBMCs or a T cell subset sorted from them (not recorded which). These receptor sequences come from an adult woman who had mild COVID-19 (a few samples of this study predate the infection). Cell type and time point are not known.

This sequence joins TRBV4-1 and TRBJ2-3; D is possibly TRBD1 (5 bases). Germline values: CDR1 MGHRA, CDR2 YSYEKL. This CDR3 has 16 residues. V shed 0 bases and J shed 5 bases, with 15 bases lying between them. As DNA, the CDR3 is TGCGCCAGCAGCCAAGACCCAGGGAAGGGTGGAGATACGCAGTATTTT. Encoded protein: CASSQDPGKGGDTQYF.

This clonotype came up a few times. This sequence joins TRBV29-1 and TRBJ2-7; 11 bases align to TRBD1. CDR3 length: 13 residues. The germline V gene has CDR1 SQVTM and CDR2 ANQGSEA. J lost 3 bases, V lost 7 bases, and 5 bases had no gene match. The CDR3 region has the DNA TGCAGCGCCTTGGGACAGGGGGACTACGAGCAGTACTTC. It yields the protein CSALGQGDYEQYF.

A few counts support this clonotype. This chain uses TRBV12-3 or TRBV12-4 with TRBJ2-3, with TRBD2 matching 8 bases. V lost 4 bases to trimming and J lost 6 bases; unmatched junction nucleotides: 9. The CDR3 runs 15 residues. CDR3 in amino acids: CASSSESGGVDTQYF. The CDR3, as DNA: TGTGCCAGCAGTTCCGAAAGCGGGGGTGTCGATACGCAGTATTTT.

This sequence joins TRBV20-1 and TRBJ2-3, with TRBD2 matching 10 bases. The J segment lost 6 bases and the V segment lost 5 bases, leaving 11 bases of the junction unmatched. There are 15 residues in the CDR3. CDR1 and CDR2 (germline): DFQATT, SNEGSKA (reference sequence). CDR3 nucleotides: TGCAGTGCTTCTCTCGTAGCGGGAGGAGTGGATACGCAGTATTTT. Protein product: CSASLVAGGVDTQYF.

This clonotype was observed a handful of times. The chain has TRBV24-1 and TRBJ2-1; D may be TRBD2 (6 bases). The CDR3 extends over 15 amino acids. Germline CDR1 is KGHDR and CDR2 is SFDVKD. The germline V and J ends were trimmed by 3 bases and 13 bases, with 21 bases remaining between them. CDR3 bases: TGTGCCACCAGTGATCAACCCGGGAGCCGGGGGAACCAGTTCTTC. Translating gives CATSDQPGSRGNQFF.

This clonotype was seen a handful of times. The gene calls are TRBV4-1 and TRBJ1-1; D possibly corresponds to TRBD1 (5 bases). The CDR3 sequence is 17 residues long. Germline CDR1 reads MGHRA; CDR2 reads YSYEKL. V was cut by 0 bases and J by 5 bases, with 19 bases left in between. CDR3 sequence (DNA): TGCGCCAGCAGCCAAGACTCCGGGGAGGGGCAGTGGACTGAAGCTTTCTTT. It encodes CASSQDSGEGQWTEAFF.

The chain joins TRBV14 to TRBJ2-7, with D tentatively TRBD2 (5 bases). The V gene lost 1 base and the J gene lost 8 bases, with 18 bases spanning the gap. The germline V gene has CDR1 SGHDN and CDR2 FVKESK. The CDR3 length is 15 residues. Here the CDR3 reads CASSQAYLGTGKQYF. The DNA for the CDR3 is TGTGCCAGCAGCCAAGCGTACTTGGGAACGGGAAAGCAGTACTTC.

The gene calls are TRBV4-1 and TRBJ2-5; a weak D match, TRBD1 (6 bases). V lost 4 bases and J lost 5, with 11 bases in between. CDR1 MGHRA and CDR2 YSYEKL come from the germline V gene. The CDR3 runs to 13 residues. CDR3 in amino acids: CASSRIDRETQYF. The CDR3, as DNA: TGCGCCAGCAGCCGAATAGACAGGGAGACCCAGTACTTC.

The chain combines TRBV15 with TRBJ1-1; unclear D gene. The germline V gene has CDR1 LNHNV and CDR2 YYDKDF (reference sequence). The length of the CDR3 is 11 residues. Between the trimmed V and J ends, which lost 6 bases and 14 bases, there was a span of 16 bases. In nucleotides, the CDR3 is TGTGCCACCAGTGACCGGGCTAGGTGCTTCTTT. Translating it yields CATSDRARCFF. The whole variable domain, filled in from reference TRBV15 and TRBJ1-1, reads DAMVIQNPRYQVTQFGKPVTLSCSQTLNHNVMYWYQQKSSQAPKLLFHYYDKDFNNEADTPDNFQSRRPNTSFCFLDIRSPGLGDTAMYLCATSDRARCFFGQGTRLTVV.

CDR3 protein: CASNGQRPSYEQYF. The CDR3 DNA follows: TGTGCCAGCAATGGACAGCGGCCCTCCTACGAGCAGTACTTC. The chain combines TRBV6-4 with TRBJ2-7; TRBD1 is a possible D gene (6 bases). Germline lookup yields CDR1 MRHNA and CDR2 SNTAGT. The V end lost 7 bases, the J end lost 0 bases, and 13 bases lay between the germline ends. The CDR3 has 14 residues.

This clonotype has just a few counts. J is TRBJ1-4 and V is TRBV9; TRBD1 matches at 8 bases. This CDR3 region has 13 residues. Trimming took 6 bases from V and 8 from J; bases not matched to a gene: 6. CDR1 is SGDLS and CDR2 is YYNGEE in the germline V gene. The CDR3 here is CASNTGGEEKLFF. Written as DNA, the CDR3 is TGTGCCAGCAATACAGGGGGAGAGGAAAAACTGTTTTTT. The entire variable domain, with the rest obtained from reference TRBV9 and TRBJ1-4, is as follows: DSGVTQTPKHLITATGQRVTLRCSPRSGDLSVYWYQQSLDQGLQFLIQYYNGEERAKGNILERFSAQQFPDLHSELNLSSLELGDSALYFCASNTGGEEKLFFGSGTQLSVL.

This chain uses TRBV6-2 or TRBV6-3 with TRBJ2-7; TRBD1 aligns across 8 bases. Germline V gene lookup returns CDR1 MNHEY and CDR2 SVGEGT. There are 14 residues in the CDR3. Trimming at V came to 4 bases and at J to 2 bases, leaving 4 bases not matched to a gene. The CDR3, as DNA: TGTGCCAGCAGTTCCCTGACAGGGGCCTACGAGCAGTACTTC. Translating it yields CASSSLTGAYEQYF.

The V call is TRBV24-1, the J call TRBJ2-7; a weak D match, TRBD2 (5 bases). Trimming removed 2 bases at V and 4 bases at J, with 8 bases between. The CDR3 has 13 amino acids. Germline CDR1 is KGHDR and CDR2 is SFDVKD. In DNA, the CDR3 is TGTGCCACCAGTGATTCCCCGGGGTACGAGCAGTACTTC. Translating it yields CATSDSPGYEQYF.

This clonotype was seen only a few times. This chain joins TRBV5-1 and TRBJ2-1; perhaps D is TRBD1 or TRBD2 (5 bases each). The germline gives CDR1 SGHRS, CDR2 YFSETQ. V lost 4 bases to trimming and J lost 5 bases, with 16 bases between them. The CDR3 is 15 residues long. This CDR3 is CASSRLSGTDNEQFF. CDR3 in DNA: TGCGCCAGCAGCAGGTTGTCGGGGACCGACAATGAGCAGTTCTTC.

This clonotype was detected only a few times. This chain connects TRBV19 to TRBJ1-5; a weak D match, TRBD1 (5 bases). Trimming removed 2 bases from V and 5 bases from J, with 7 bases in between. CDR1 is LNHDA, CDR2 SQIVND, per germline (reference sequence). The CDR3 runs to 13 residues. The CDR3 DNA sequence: TGTGCCAGTAGTATACAGGGATATCAGCCCCAGCATTTT. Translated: CASSIQGYQPQHF.

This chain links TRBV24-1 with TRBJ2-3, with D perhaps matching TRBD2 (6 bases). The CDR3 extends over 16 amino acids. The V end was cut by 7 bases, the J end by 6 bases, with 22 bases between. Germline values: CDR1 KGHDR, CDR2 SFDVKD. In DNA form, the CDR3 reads TGTGCCACCAGGCCCGGGGGAGTAGCGGCGACGGATACGCAGTATTTT. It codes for CATRPGGVAATDTQYF.

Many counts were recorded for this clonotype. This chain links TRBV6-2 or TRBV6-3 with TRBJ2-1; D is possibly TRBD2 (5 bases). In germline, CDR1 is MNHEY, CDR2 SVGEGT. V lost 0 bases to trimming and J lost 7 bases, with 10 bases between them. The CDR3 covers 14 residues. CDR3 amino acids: CASSYSGVQNEQFF. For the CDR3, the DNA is TGTGCCAGCAGTTACTCGGGAGTTCAGAATGAGCAGTTCTTC.

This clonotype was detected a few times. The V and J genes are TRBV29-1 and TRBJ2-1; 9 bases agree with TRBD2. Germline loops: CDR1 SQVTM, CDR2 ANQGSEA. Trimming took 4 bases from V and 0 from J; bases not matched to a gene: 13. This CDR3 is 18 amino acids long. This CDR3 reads CSVVREGLLPSSYNEQFF. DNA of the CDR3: TGCAGCGTTGTGCGGGAGGGCCTTTTGCCAAGCTCCTACAATGAGCAGTTCTTC.

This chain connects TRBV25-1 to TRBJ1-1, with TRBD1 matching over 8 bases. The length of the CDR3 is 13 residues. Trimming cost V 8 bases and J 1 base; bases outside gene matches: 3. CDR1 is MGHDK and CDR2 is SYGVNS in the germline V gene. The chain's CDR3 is CASQGAANTEAFF. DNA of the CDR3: TGTGCCAGCCAGGGGGCGGCGAACACTGAAGCTTTCTTT.

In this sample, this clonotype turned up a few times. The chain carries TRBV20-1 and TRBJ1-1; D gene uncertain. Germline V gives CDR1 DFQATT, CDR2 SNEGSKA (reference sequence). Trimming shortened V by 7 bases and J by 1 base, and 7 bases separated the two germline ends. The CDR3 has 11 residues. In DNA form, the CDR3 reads TGCAGTGGCACTAAGAACACTGAAGCTTTCTTT. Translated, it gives CSGTKNTEAFF.

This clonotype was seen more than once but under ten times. The CDR3 here is CATSDPQEQFF. The CDR3 bases are TGTGCCACCAGTGATCCCCAGGAGCAGTTCTTC. This rearrangement joins TRBV24-1 to TRBJ2-1; D unclear. Germline V gene sequence: CDR1 KGHDR, CDR2 SFDVKD. This CDR3 is built from 11 residues. The V and J ends lost 3 bases and 10 bases respectively, with 6 bases between them.

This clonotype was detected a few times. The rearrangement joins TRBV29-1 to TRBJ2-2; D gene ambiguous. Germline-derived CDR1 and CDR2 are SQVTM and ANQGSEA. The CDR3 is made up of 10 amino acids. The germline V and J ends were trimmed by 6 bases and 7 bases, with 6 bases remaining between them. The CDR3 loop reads CSVRDGELFF. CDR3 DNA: TGCAGCGTAAGGGACGGGGAGCTGTTTTTT.

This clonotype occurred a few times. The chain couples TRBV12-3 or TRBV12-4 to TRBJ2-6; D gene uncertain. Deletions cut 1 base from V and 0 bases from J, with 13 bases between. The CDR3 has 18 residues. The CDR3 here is CASSLGRRPLSGANVLTF. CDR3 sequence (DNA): TGTGCCAGCAGTTTAGGCCGGAGACCCCTCTCTGGGGCCAACGTCCTGACTTTC.

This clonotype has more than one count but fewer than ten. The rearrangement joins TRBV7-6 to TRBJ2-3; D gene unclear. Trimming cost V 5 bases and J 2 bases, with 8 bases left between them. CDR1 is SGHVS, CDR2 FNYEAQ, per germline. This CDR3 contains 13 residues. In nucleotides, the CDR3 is TGTGCCAGCAGCGCTATCAACACAGATACGCAGTATTTT. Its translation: CASSAINTDTQYF.